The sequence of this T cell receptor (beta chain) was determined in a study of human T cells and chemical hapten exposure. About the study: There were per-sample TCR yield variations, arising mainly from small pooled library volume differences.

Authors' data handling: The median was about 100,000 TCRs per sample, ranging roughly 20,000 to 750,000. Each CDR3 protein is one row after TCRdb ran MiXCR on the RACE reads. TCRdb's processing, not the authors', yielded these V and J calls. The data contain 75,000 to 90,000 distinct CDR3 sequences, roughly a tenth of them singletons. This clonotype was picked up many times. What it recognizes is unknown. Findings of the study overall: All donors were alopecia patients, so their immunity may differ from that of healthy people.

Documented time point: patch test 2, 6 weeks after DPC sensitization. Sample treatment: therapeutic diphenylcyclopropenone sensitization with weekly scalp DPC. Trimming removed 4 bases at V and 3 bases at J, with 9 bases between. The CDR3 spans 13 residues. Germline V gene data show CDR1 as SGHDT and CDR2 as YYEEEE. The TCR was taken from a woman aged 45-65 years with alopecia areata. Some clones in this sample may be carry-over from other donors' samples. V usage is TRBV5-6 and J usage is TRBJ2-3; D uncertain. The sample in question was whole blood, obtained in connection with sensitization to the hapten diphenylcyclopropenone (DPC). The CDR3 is CASSIGRTDTQYF. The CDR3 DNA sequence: TGTGCCAGCAGCATCGGACGGACAGATACGCAGTATTTT.